Listed below are T cell receptor beta chains from one sample, sequenced in a study of cytomegalovirus exposure and HLA in healthy donors. Clones were read by immunoSEQ multiplex PCR, and TCRdb kept only the in-frame ones, dropping some. The sample comprises roughly 200,000 clones, around three quarters of which are singletons, and around 5.7% rests with the top ten. The sequenced sample was PBMCs. Receptors were obtained from a man aged 40-49 years in good health and CMV-seronegative. The CDR3 runs from the conserved cysteine through the conserved F or W. The D gene is left open where the match is weak. Clone size is not always given. Where it is, it says once, few, many or a class for expanded clones.

J gene: TRBJ2-2; D gene: TRBD2; V gene: TRBV7-3; clone size: once; CDR3 protein: CASSPWTSGKGGELFF; CDR3 DNA: TGTGCCAGCAGCCCGTGGACTAGCGGAAAAGGGGGGGAGCTGTTTTTT
J gene: TRBJ2-5; D gene: TRBD1; V gene: TRBV30; clone size: once; CDR3 protein: CAWGQGARETQYF; CDR3 DNA: TGTGCCTGGGGACAGGGGGCACGGGAGACCCAGTACTTC
J gene: TRBJ2-1; D gene: TRBD1; V gene: TRBV7-2; clone size: NA; CDR3 protein: CASSLQGQGGDEQFF; CDR3 DNA: TGTGCCAGCAGCTTACAGGGACAGGGGGGCGATGAGCAGTTCTTC
J gene: TRBJ1-2; D gene: TRBD1; V gene: TRBV5-1; clone size: NA; CDR3 protein: CASSSWETGNYGYTF; CDR3 DNA: TGCGCCAGCAGCTCTTGGGAGACAGGGAACTATGGCTACACCTTC
J gene: TRBJ2-3; D gene: NA; V gene: TRBV29-1; clone size: NA; CDR3 protein: CSVLRRLDTDTQYF; CDR3 DNA: TGCAGCGTTTTAAGGCGGTTAGACACAGATACGCAGTATTTT
J gene: TRBJ2-2; D gene: NA; V gene: TRBV2; clone size: NA; CDR3 protein: CASRTGSVNTGELFF; CDR3 DNA: TGTGCCAGTCGTACAGGGTCTGTGAACACCGGGGAGCTGTTTTTT
J gene: TRBJ2-3; D gene: NA; V gene: TRBV7-9; clone size: NA; CDR3 protein: CASSIDGGSATDTQYF; CDR3 DNA: TGTGCCAGCAGCATAGATGGTGGCTCTGCCACAGATACGCAGTATTTT
J gene: TRBJ1-1; D gene: NA; V gene: TRBV10-3; clone size: NA; CDR3 protein: CAISQQVMNTEAFF; CDR3 DNA: TGTGCCATCAGCCAACAGGTAATGAACACTGAAGCTTTCTTT
J gene: TRBJ2-7; D gene: TRBD2; V gene: TRBV9; clone size: few; CDR3 protein: CASSAETSAKYEQYF; CDR3 DNA: TGTGCCAGCAGCGCCGAGACTAGCGCCAAATACGAGCAGTACTTC
J gene: TRBJ2-3; D gene: TRBD1; V gene: TRBV6-5; clone size: NA; CDR3 protein: CASKRTVGGENTQYF; CDR3 DNA: TGTGCCAGCAAACGTACAGTAGGGGGCGAAAATACGCAGTATTTT
J gene: TRBJ2-6; D gene: TRBD1; V gene: TRBV29-1; clone size: NA; CDR3 protein: CSVRGHLTSGANVLTF; CDR3 DNA: TGCAGCGTAAGGGGGCACCTAACTTCTGGGGCCAACGTCCTGACTTTC
J gene: TRBJ2-7; D gene: TRBD2; V gene: TRBV7-8; clone size: NA; CDR3 protein: CASSLVRWGGEQYF; CDR3 DNA: TGTGCCAGCAGCTTAGTTCGGTGGGGGGGCGAGCAGTACTTC
J gene: TRBJ2-3; D gene: NA; V gene: TRBV14; clone size: NA; CDR3 protein: CASSQDFSQYF; CDR3 DNA: TGTGCCAGCAGCCAGGACTTTTCTCAGTATTTT
J gene: TRBJ2-7; D gene: TRBD2; V gene: TRBV11-2; clone size: NA; CDR3 protein: CASSFILGGEYYEQYF; CDR3 DNA: TGTGCCAGCAGCTTTATCCTCGGGGGGGAATACTACGAGCAGTACTTC
J gene: TRBJ2-7; D gene: NA; V gene: TRBV20-1; clone size: NA; CDR3 protein: CSARAGLEQYF; CDR3 DNA: TGCAGTGCTAGAGCCGGACTCGAGCAGTACTTC
J gene: TRBJ2-1; D gene: TRBD2; V gene: TRBV7-9; clone size: NA; CDR3 protein: CASSLHLAGVRNEQFF; CDR3 DNA: TGTGCCAGCAGCTTGCACTTAGCGGGAGTCCGGAATGAGCAGTTCTTC
J gene: TRBJ1-5; D gene: NA; V gene: TRBV18; clone size: NA; CDR3 protein: CASSPNRDNQPQHF; CDR3 DNA: TGTGCCAGCTCACCAAACAGGGACAATCAGCCCCAGCATTTT
J gene: TRBJ2-1; D gene: TRBD2; V gene: TRBV18; clone size: NA; CDR3 protein: CASSPASGRNEQFF; CDR3 DNA: TGTGCCAGCTCACCCGCTAGCGGGAGGAATGAGCAGTTCTTC
J gene: TRBJ1-5; D gene: NA; V gene: TRBV10-3; clone size: medium-sized; CDR3 protein: CAISEGASYSNQPQHF; CDR3 DNA: TGTGCCATCAGTGAGGGGGCATCTTATAGCAATCAGCCCCAGCATTTT
J gene: TRBJ1-3; D gene: NA; V gene: TRBV28; clone size: NA; CDR3 protein: CASSTRSGGGNTIYF; CDR3 DNA: TGTGCCAGCAGCACAAGGTCCGGAGGAGGAAACACCATATATTTT
J gene: TRBJ1-1; D gene: TRBD1; V gene: TRBV30; clone size: few; CDR3 protein: CAWTWTGMDTEAFF; CDR3 DNA: TGTGCCTGGACCTGGACAGGGATGGACACTGAAGCTTTCTTT
J gene: TRBJ1-4; D gene: TRBD1; V gene: TRBV2; clone size: NA; CDR3 protein: CASRRDRATNEKLFF; CDR3 DNA: TGTGCCAGCAGGCGGGACAGGGCAACTAATGAAAAACTGTTTTTT
J gene: TRBJ1-5; D gene: TRBD1; V gene: TRBV5-1; clone size: NA; CDR3 protein: CASSPGQGNQPQHF; CDR3 DNA: TGCGCCAGCAGCCCGGGACAGGGCAATCAGCCCCAGCATTTT
J gene: TRBJ2-3; D gene: NA; V gene: TRBV27; clone size: NA; CDR3 protein: CASSFALAASTDTQYF; CDR3 DNA: TGTGCCAGCAGTTTCGCACTAGCTGCTAGCACAGATACGCAGTATTTT
J gene: TRBJ1-1; D gene: TRBD1; V gene: TRBV11-3; clone size: few; CDR3 protein: CASSLGDRVTEAFF; CDR3 DNA: TGTGCCAGCAGCTTAGGTGACAGGGTCACTGAAGCTTTCTTT
J gene: TRBJ1-2; D gene: NA; V gene: TRBV19; clone size: NA; CDR3 protein: CASSPGQGYGYTF; CDR3 DNA: TGTGCCAGTAGTCCCGGGCAGGGTTATGGCTACACCTTC
J gene: TRBJ2-1; D gene: NA; V gene: TRBV5-6; clone size: NA; CDR3 protein: CASSRRGEQFF; CDR3 DNA: TGTGCCAGCAGCCGGAGGGGTGAGCAGTTCTTC
J gene: TRBJ2-1; D gene: TRBD2; V gene: TRBV5-4; clone size: NA; CDR3 protein: CASSLELAGGHEQFF; CDR3 DNA: TGTGCCAGCAGCTTGGAACTAGCGGGAGGACATGAGCAGTTCTTC
J gene: TRBJ1-1; D gene: NA; V gene: TRBV7-9; clone size: NA; CDR3 protein: CASSPDSGSLTEAFF; CDR3 DNA: TGTGCCAGCAGCCCGGACAGCGGATCTCTGACTGAAGCTTTCTTT
J gene: TRBJ2-1; D gene: TRBD2; V gene: TRBV7-2; clone size: NA; CDR3 protein: CASSLVAGGNYNEQFF; CDR3 DNA: TGTGCCAGCAGCTTAGTAGCCGGGGGGAACTACAATGAGCAGTTCTTC
J gene: TRBJ2-7; D gene: NA; V gene: TRBV6-6; clone size: NA; CDR3 protein: CATATVFYEQYF; CDR3 DNA: TGTGCCACCGCGACAGTTTTCTACGAGCAGTACTTC
J gene: TRBJ1-1; D gene: NA; V gene: TRBV4-3; clone size: few; CDR3 protein: CASSQETSSTEAFF; CDR3 DNA: TGCGCCAGCAGCCAGGAAACTTCTAGCACTGAAGCTTTCTTT
J gene: TRBJ1-2; D gene: TRBD1; V gene: TRBV7-3; clone size: NA; CDR3 protein: CASSRDRGSNYDYTF; CDR3 DNA: TGTGCCAGCAGCCGAGACAGGGGCTCTAACTATGACTACACCTTC
J gene: TRBJ1-2; D gene: NA; V gene: TRBV7-2; clone size: few; CDR3 protein: CASSPRGAYGYTF; CDR3 DNA: TGTGCCAGCAGCCCTCGGGGGGCCTATGGCTACACCTTC
J gene: TRBJ2-2; D gene: TRBD2; V gene: TRBV9; clone size: NA; CDR3 protein: CASSLPSGGAPGELFF; CDR3 DNA: TGTGCCAGCAGCCTCCCTAGCGGGGGGGCGCCCGGGGAGCTGTTTTTT
J gene: TRBJ1-1; D gene: NA; V gene: TRBV5-1; clone size: NA; CDR3 protein: CASSTGANTEAFF; CDR3 DNA: TGCGCCAGCTCCACAGGAGCGAACACTGAAGCTTTCTTT